This is a list of T cell receptor beta chains from one sample in a study of blood T cell dynamics during melanoma immunotherapy. TCRdb keeps only in-frame clones here, not all; method: immunoSEQ multiplex PCR. The repertoire holds some 15,000 clones, with roughly nine tenths as singletons. The source was blood, collected from a patient treated with checkpoint blockade. All receptors derive from a human donor with melanoma. CDR3s include the opening cysteine and the closing phenylalanine or tryptophan. A D gene is named only where the DNA matches it firmly. Clone size is not always given. Where it is, it says once, few, many or a class for expanded clones.

d_call j_call clone_size v_call cdr3_nt cdr3_aa
TRBD2 TRBJ2-1 . TRBV4-3 TGCGCCAGCAGCCAACGGCTAGCGGGGCCCTCCTACAATGAGCAGTTCTTC CASSQRLAGPSYNEQFF
. TRBJ2-5 . TRBV5-1 TGCGCCAGCCGCTCCCTCGGAGACAGGCCCGGGGAGACCCAGTACTTC CASRSLGDRPGETQYF
TRBD1 TRBJ1-1 . TRBV7-9 TGTGCCAGCAGCTTAGTCGGGACAGGACGAATGAACACTGAAGCTTTCTTT CASSLVGTGRMNTEAFF
. TRBJ2-7 . TRBV19 TGTGCCAGTAGTATCAGGGCAGGTAGCTCCTACGAGCAGTACTTC CASSIRAGSSYEQYF
TRBD2 TRBJ2-7 once TRBV10-2 TGCGCCAGCAGTGAGTCGTTGTGGACTAGCGGGCCCGCCCCATCATACGAGCAGTACTTC CASSESLWTSGPAPSYEQYF
. TRBJ1-5 . TRBV6-4 TGTGCCCCCAGGAAGATGTGGGGCAATCAGCCCCAGCATTTT CAPRKMWGNQPQHF
TRBD1 TRBJ1-2 . TRBV19 TGTGCCAGTAGTATTTCAACAGGGGGCAGCTATGGCTACACCTTC CASSISTGGSYGYTF
TRBD2 TRBJ2-1 . TRBV18 TGTGCCAGCTCACCACCGGGGGAGGGTTTCAATGAGCAGTTCTTC CASSPPGEGFNEQFF
. TRBJ2-5 . TRBV11-3 TGTGCCAGCAGCTTAGGGGGACGCCAAGAGACCCAGTACTTC CASSLGGRQETQYF
. TRBJ1-3 . TRBV9 TGTGCCAGCAGCGTAAACTCTGGAAACACCATATATTTT CASSVNSGNTIYF
. TRBJ1-1 . TRBV28 TGTGCCAGCAGGCGACGACTGAACACTGAAGCTTTCTTT CASRRRLNTEAFF
. TRBJ2-7 . TRBV7-2 TGTGCCAGCAGCTTATCCCCCGGGAACGAGCAGTACTTC CASSLSPGNEQYF
. TRBJ2-1 . TRBV7-7 TGTGCTAGCAGCTTAGACTCATCCTACAATGAGCAGTTCTTC CASSLDSSYNEQFF
. TRBJ2-1 . TRBV10-3 TGTGCCATCAGTTTAGACCGGGACTACAATGAGCAGTTCTTC CAISLDRDYNEQFF
TRBD2 TRBJ2-5 . TRBV11-2 TGTGCCAGCAGCGTAGGACTAGCGGGACGTGTAGGGGAGACCCAGTACTTC CASSVGLAGRVGETQYF
. TRBJ1-1 . TRBV18 TGTGCCAGCTCACCACCACTCGATCAGGTAGAAGCTTTCTTT CASSPPLDQVEAFF
. TRBJ2-5 . TRBV5-1 TGCGCCAGCGCAATACAAGAACGCGGGGAGACCCAGTACTTC CASAIQERGETQYF
TRBD1 TRBJ2-3 . TRBV29-1 TGCAGCGTTGAAGATGGGGACAGGAGGGGAGTTTTT CSVEDGDRRGVF
. TRBJ1-1 once TRBV4-3 TGCGCCAGCAGCCAAGAATGGGGGAACACTGAAGCTTTCTTT CASSQEWGNTEAFF
TRBD2 TRBJ2-1 . TRBV5-4 TGTGCCAGCAGCATGCTGGGGGGAGGGAATGAGCAGTTCTTC CASSMLGGGNEQFF
. TRBJ2-1 . TRBV28 TGTGCCAGCAGTTTGGGGGGGCCCCGCAATGAGCAGTTCTTC CASSLGGPRNEQFF
. TRBJ1-5 . TRBV19 TGTGCCAGTAGTAGGGGGGGAGGGGTTAGCAATCAGCCCCAGCATTTT CASSRGGGVSNQPQHF
. TRBJ1-6 . TRBV9 TGTGCCAGCAGCGTAGGGTCGAGCTCCTATAATTCACCCCTCCACTTT CASSVGSSSYNSPLHF
TRBD1 TRBJ1-1 . TRBV7-8 TGTGCCAGCAGCTTACACAGGGGGAACACTGAAGCTTTCTTT CASSLHRGNTEAFF
. TRBJ1-3 . TRBV5-6 TGTGCCAGCAGCCCCGGGGTGGGTATCGCTGGAAACACCATATATTTT CASSPGVGIAGNTIYF
TRBD1 TRBJ2-5 . TRBV7-9 TGTGCCAGCAGCTTAGTTACAGGGGGCCGGGAGACCCAGTACTTC CASSLVTGGRETQYF
. TRBJ2-3 . TRBV4-3 TGCGCCAGCAGCCACCAGGGGTTCGCGGTAGATACGCAGTATTTT CASSHQGFAVDTQYF
TRBD1 TRBJ1-6 . TRBV7-6 TGTGCCAGCAGTCGAGGACAGGGAAGCTCCTATAATTCACCCCTCCACTTT CASSRGQGSSYNSPLHF
. TRBJ2-1 . TRBV7-8 TGTGCCAGCAGCGTCTTTAATGAGCAGTTCTTC CASSVFNEQFF
. TRBJ2-1 . TRBV7-3 TGTGCCAGCAGCTTAATGGGGAATGAGCAGTTCTTC CASSLMGNEQFF
. TRBJ2-2 . TRBV19 TGTGCCAGTAGTATAGGTGGACTCACGAACACCGGGGAGCTGTTTTTT CASSIGGLTNTGELFF
. TRBJ2-5 . TRBV7-2 TGTGCCAGCAGCTTAGAGCCCAGACTTTCTCGGGAGACCCAGTACTTC CASSLEPRLSRETQYF
. TRBJ1-4 . TRBV18 TGTGCCAGCTCATTACAGGGTGCGAATGAAAAACTGTTTTTT CASSLQGANEKLFF
. TRBJ2-7 . TRBV7-9 TGTGCCAGCAGCTTAGGTACCGGAGGCGAGCAGTACTTC CASSLGTGGEQYF
. TRBJ2-7 . TRBV7-2 TGTGCCAGCAGCTTTCTGTCCTACGAGCAGTACTTC CASSFLSYEQYF
TRBD1 TRBJ2-5 . TRBV18 TGTGCCAGCTCACCACCGACCCGACAGGGGGAGACCCAGTACTTC CASSPPTRQGETQYF
. TRBJ2-1 . TRBV5-4 TGTGCCAGCAGAAGGCTAGGGAATTACAATGAGCAGTTCTTC CASRRLGNYNEQFF
. TRBJ1-3 . TRBV10-3 TGTGCCATCAGCGGGACAAACTCTGGAAACACCATATATTTT CAISGTNSGNTIYF
. TRBJ2-1 . TRBV7-9 TGTGCCAGCAGCCAGCGCGGGACTCGATGGGGAACATACAATGAGCAGTTCTTC CASSQRGTRWGTYNEQFF
TRBD1 TRBJ2-3 . TRBV7-8 TGTGCCAGCAGCTTCCCGGGACAGGGAATTCCAGATACGCAGTATTTT CASSFPGQGIPDTQYF
. TRBJ1-1 . TRBV5-1 TGCGCCAGCAGCTCATTACAGGGTTCCGGCACTGAAGCTTTCTTT CASSSLQGSGTEAFF
. TRBJ1-1 . TRBV28 TGTGCCAGCAGCATCTTGGGGGGCAACACTGAAGCTTTCTTT CASSILGGNTEAFF
. TRBJ2-7 few TRBV10-3 TGTGCCATCAGTGAGTCGGACGGGCCAACCTACGAGCAGTACTTC CAISESDGPTYEQYF
. TRBJ2-7 . TRBV11-1 TGTGCCAGCAGCTTTGGGCGGATCCCCTCCTACGAGCAGTACTTC CASSFGRIPSYEQYF
. TRBJ2-7 . TRBV28 TGTGCCAGCAGTGCAAACAGGCAACCCACCTACTCCTACGAGCAGTACTTC CASSANRQPTYSYEQYF
. TRBJ2-5 . TRBV6-5 TGTGCCAGCAGTACTCATAAGACCCAGTACTTC CASSTHKTQYF
. TRBJ1-1 . TRBV4-1 TGCGCCAGCAGCCAAGAACCGACCCGGACTGGAAACACTGAAGCTTTCTTT CASSQEPTRTGNTEAFF
. TRBJ2-7 . TRBV21-1 TGTGCCAGCAGCTATCCGTTGGCCTGGGACGAGCAGTACTTC CASSYPLAWDEQYF
TRBD1 TRBJ2-1 . TRBV6-5 TGTGCCAGCAGTTCAACTGGACAGGGTAGAAATGAGCAGTTCTTC CASSSTGQGRNEQFF
TRBD1 TRBJ2-2 . TRBV10-3 TGTGCCACGGGACAGGGGGACACCGGGGAGCTGTTTTTT CATGQGDTGELFF
. TRBJ2-5 . TRBV21-1 TGTGCCAGCAGTGCTGGATTAGCTACACTTTCTGAGACCCAGTACTTC CASSAGLATLSETQYF
. TRBJ2-7 . TRBV7-2 TGTGCCAGCAGCTTAAATAGGGAGTACGAGCAGTACTTC CASSLNREYEQYF
. TRBJ1-1 . TRBV19 TGTGCCAGTAGACGACACTCCGACACTGAAGCTTTCTTT CASRRHSDTEAFF